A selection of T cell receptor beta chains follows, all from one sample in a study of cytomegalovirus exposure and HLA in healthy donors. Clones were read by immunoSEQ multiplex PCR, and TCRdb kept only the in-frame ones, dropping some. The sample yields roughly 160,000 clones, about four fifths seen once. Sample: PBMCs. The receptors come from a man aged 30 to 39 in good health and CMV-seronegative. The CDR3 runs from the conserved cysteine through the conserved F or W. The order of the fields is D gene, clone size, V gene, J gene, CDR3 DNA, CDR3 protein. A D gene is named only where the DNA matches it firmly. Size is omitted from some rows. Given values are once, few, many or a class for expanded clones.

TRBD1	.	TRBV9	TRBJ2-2	TGTGCCAGCAGCGAACAGGGGGCGCCGTCCAGGGAGCTGTTTTTT	CASSEQGAPSRELFF
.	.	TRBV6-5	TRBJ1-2	TGTGCCAGCATGGAAGCGCTTAACTATGGCTACACCTTC	CASMEALNYGYTF
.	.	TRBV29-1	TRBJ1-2	TGCAGCGTCCCGGACAGCTCAGTTAACTATGGCTACACCTTC	CSVPDSSVNYGYTF
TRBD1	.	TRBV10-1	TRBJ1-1	TGCGCCAGCAGTGGGGCACGGACAGGGAACGGGAACACTGAAGCTTTCTTT	CASSGARTGNGNTEAFF
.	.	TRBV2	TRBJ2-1	TGTGCCAGCAGTGAAGAGAGTGTGGCGGCTTTGTTTCACAATGAGCAGTTCTTC	CASSEESVAALFHNEQFF
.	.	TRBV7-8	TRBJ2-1	TGTGCCAGCAGCTTAGGGAGGGGGCCAGGCAATGAGCAGTTCTTC	CASSLGRGPGNEQFF
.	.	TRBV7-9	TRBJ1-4	TGTGCCAGCAGCTTCGGGGAAAAACTGTTTTTT	CASSFGEKLFF
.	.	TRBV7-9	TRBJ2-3	TGTTCCAGCAGCTTACCCGGGGCAGGGGGGACAGATACGCAGTATTTT	CSSSLPGAGGTDTQYF
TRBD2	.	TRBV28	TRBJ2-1	TGTGCCAGCAGTTTCAGCGGGAGCTCCTACAATGAGCAGTTCTTC	CASSFSGSSYNEQFF
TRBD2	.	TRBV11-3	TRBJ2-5	TGTGCCAGCAGCCGTGGACTAGCGGGAGAAGAGACCCAGTACTTC	CASSRGLAGEETQYF
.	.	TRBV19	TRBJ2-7	TGTGCCAGTAGTACCCTACCGTCCTTTACCCGCTCCTACGAGCAGTACTTC	CASSTLPSFTRSYEQYF
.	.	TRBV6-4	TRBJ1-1	TGTGCCAGCAGTGACGGGACACCGAACACTGAAGCTTTCTTT	CASSDGTPNTEAFF
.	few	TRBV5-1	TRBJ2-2	TGCGCCAGCAGCTCTGCCTCTCGCGGGCGCACCGGGGAGCTGTTTTTT	CASSSASRGRTGELFF
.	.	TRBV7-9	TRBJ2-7	TGTGCCAGCAGCACTCGCGGGCCGGGTCCCTACGAGCAGTACTTC	CASSTRGPGPYEQYF
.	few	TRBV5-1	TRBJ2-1	TGCGCCAGCAGCTCCCAGAGGTGGCCCGACGACAATGAGCAGTTCTTC	CASSSQRWPDDNEQFF
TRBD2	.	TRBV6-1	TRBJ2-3	TGTGCCAGCAGTGCCGGGACTAGCGGCACAGATACGCAGTATTTT	CASSAGTSGTDTQYF
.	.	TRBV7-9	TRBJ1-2	TGTGCCAGCCGCGGGGGGGGTAAGGATGGCTACACCTTC	CASRGGGKDGYTF
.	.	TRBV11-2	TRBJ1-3	TGTGCCAGCAGCTACCCACAGGATCTTGGAAACACCATATATTTT	CASSYPQDLGNTIYF
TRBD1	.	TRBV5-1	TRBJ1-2	TGCGCCAGCAAGCCCCGCGAGGTAGGACAGGGGGCTAACTATGGCTACACCTTC	CASKPREVGQGANYGYTF
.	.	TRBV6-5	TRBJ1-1	TGTGCCAGCAGTTATTACAGGAGAGGGAACACTGAAGCTTTCTTT	CASSYYRRGNTEAFF
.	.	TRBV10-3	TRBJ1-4	TGTGCCATCAGTGAGGGTGGGGGGGCTGAAAAACTGTTTTTT	CAISEGGGAEKLFF
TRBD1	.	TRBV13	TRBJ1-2	TGTGCCAGCAGCGGACAGGGGAGGTATGGCTACACCTTC	CASSGQGRYGYTF
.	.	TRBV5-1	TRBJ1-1	TGCGCCAGCGCGCCGGCGGTCGGGAGTGAAGCTTTCTTT	CASAPAVGSEAFF
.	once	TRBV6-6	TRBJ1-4	TGTGCCAGCAGTTACTCGAGCGGGGGAGGGTCCGAAAAACTGTTTTTT	CASSYSSGGGSEKLFF
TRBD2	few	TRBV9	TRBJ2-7	TGTGCCAGCAGCGTAGCACTAGCGAGCTTATACGAGCAGTACTTC	CASSVALASLYEQYF
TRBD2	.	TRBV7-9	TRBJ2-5	TGTGCCAGCAGCTTAGACGGCGGGAGGAGGGAAGAGACCCAGTACTTC	CASSLDGGRREETQYF
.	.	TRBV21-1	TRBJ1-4	TGTGCCAGCAGCGCAAGACAGGCAACTAATGAAAAACTGTTTTTT	CASSARQATNEKLFF
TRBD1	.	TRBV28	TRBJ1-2	TGTGCCAGCAGAGACACAGGGGTGCCTGGCTACACCTTC	CASRDTGVPGYTF
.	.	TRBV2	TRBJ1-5	TGTGCCAGCAAGCAGGGCAATCAGCCCCAGCATTTT	CASKQGNQPQHF
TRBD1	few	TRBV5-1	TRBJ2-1	TGCGCCAGCAGCTTACGGACAGGGGGCGGCGATGAGCAGTTCTTC	CASSLRTGGGDEQFF
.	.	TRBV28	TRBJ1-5	TGTGCCAGCAGTCCAGTACAGCAGGCCCAGCATTTT	CASSPVQQAQHF
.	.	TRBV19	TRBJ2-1	TGTGCCAGTAGTATAGTCAGCGATGAGCAGTTCTTC	CASSIVSDEQFF
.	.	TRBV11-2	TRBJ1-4	TGTGCCAGCAGCCTACTAAGAGACGAGTTAGGAGTTGAAAAACTGTTTTTT	CASSLLRDELGVEKLFF
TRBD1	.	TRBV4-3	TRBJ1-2	TGCGCCAGCAGCCACAACAGGGGCCCTAACTATGGCTACACCTTC	CASSHNRGPNYGYTF
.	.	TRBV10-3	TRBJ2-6	TGTGCCATCACCGAATGGGACACTACGTCTGGGGCCAACGTCCTGACTTTC	CAITEWDTTSGANVLTF
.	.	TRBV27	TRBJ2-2	TGTGCCAGCAGTTTGGCGGGAAGAGGCACCGGGGAGCTGTTTTTT	CASSLAGRGTGELFF
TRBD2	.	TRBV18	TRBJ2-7	TGTGCCAGCTCACCAGTCCGACTGACTAGCGGTTCCTACGAGCAGTACTTC	CASSPVRLTSGSYEQYF
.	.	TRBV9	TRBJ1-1	TGTGCCAGCAGCGCCGGGACAACAACTGAAGCTTTCTTT	CASSAGTTTEAFF
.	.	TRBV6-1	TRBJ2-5	TGTGCCAGCACCTCGACGCAGGGCTTGGGGACCCAGTACTTC	CASTSTQGLGTQYF
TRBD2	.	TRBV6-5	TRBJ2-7	TGTGCCAGCAGTGACGGACTAGCGGGAGGCCAGTACTTC	CASSDGLAGGQYF
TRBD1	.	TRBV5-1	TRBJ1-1	TGCGCCAGCAGCTCATATAGGGGGACAGAAATTTTGAACACTGAAGCTTTCTTT	CASSSYRGTEILNTEAFF
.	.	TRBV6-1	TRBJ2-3	TGTGCCAGCAGGGACTACGCTTCGGGTACAGATACGCAGTATTTT	CASRDYASGTDTQYF
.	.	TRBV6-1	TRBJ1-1	TGTGCCAGCAGTGAAAGGGGTGGGACTGAAGCTTTCTTT	CASSERGGTEAFF
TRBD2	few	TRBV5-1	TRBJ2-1	TGCGCCAGCAGCTTGGGGGCTATGATAGCGGGAAATGAGCAGTTCTTC	CASSLGAMIAGNEQFF
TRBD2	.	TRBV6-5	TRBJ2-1	TGTGCCAGCAGTTACTCTGGGACTAGCGGGGGGAAGATCTTC	CASSYSGTSGGKIF
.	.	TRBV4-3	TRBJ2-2	TGCGCCAGCAGCCAAGAGGAGCCTAGGACCGGGGAGCTGTTTTTT	CASSQEEPRTGELFF
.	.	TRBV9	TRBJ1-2	TGTGCCAGCAGCGTAGCCCCCGCGGCAAACTATGGCTACACCTTC	CASSVAPAANYGYTF
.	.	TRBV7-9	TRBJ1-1	TGTGCCAGCAGCTTGAGTGACACTGAAGCTTTCTTT	CASSLSDTEAFF
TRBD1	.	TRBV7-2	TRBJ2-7	TGTGCCAGCAGCTTATCGGCAGGGGGTAACTACGAGCAGTACTTC	CASSLSAGGNYEQYF
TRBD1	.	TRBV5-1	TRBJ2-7	TGCGCCAGCAGCCTTATGACAGGGGTCGAGCAGTACTTC	CASSLMTGVEQYF
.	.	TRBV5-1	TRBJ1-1	TGCGCCAGCAGCTTGGCCCAGCACAGGGATAGTAATGAAGCTTTCTTT	CASSLAQHRDSNEAFF
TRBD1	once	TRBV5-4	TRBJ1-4	TGTGCCAGCAGCCGGGGACAGGGTCTATACGAAAAACTGTTTTTT	CASSRGQGLYEKLFF
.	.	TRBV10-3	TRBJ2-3	TGTGCCATCAGTGAGCAGGGCACAGATACGCAGTATTTT	CAISEQGTDTQYF
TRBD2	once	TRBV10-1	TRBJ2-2	TGCGCCAGCAGTGAAAGGCTAGCGGGGTCGAACACCGGGGAGCTGTTTTTT	CASSERLAGSNTGELFF
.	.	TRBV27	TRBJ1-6	TGTGCCAGCAGTCCACGGGATAATTCACCCCTCCACTTT	CASSPRDNSPLHF
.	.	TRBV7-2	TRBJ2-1	TGTGCCAGCAGCTCCCGGGACTTTTACAATGAGCAGTTCTTC	CASSSRDFYNEQFF
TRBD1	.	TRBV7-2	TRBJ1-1	TGTGCCAGCAGCTTAGACAGGGGAGACACTGAAGCTTTCTTT	CASSLDRGDTEAFF
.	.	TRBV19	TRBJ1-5	TGTGCCAGTATGGGGGGGCAGATCAAAGCCCAGCATTTT	CASMGGQIKAQHF